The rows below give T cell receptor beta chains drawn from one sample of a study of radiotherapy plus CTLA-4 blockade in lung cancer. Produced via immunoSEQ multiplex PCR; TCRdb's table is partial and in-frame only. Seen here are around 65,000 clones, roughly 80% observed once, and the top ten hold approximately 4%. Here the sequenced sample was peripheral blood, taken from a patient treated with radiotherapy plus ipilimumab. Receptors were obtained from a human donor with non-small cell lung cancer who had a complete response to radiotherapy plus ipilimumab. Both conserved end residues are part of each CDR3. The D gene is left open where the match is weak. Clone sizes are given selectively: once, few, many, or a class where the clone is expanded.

CDR3nt: TGTGCCACGGCGACCAGTGGCAATGAAAAACTGTTTTTT
CDR3aa: CATATSGNEKLFF
abundance: .
v_gene: TRBV10-3
d_gene: .
j_gene: TRBJ1-4

CDR3nt: TGTGCCAGCAGTTTGACAAGCGGGAGGAGGTACAATGAGCAGTTCTTC
CDR3aa: CASSLTSGRRYNEQFF
abundance: .
v_gene: TRBV6-5
d_gene: TRBD2
j_gene: TRBJ2-1

CDR3nt: TGCGCCAGCAGGGGACAGGCGAACACTGAAGCTTTCTTT
CDR3aa: CASRGQANTEAFF
abundance: .
v_gene: TRBV10-2
d_gene: TRBD1
j_gene: TRBJ1-1

CDR3nt: TGTGCCAGCAGTTACCGTCAGACAGCGAACACTGAAGCTTTCTTT
CDR3aa: CASSYRQTANTEAFF
abundance: .
v_gene: TRBV6-5
d_gene: .
j_gene: TRBJ1-1

CDR3nt: TGTGCCAGCTCACCACCTAGTATACAAGAGACCCAGTACTTC
CDR3aa: CASSPPSIQETQYF
abundance: .
v_gene: TRBV18
d_gene: .
j_gene: TRBJ2-5

CDR3nt: TGTGCCAGCGGGAGGGGCGCTTCTAACTATGGCTACACCTTC
CDR3aa: CASGRGASNYGYTF
abundance: .
v_gene: TRBV27
d_gene: .
j_gene: TRBJ1-2

CDR3nt: TGTGCCAGCAGATCTACCCCCCCTAATGAGCAGTTCTTC
CDR3aa: CASRSTPPNEQFF
abundance: .
v_gene: TRBV7-2
d_gene: .
j_gene: TRBJ2-1

CDR3nt: TGCGCCAGCAGCTGGGGGACCTCAGGGGGCTACACCTTC
CDR3aa: CASSWGTSGGYTF
abundance: .
v_gene: TRBV5-1
d_gene: .
j_gene: TRBJ1-2

CDR3nt: TGCGCCAGCAGCCAACCCGGGCGAAAGGCCAAAAACATTCAGTACTTC
CDR3aa: CASSQPGRKAKNIQYF
abundance: .
v_gene: TRBV4-1
d_gene: .
j_gene: TRBJ2-4

CDR3nt: TGTGCCAGCAGCGCACAAGGGACAGATTTTTATTCACCCCTCCACTTT
CDR3aa: CASSAQGTDFYSPLHF
abundance: .
v_gene: TRBV7-2
d_gene: TRBD1
j_gene: TRBJ1-6

CDR3nt: TGTGCCAGCAGCTCCCGTCGGGGCAGGGGGCGTACTAATGAAAAACTGTTTTTT
CDR3aa: CASSSRRGRGRTNEKLFF
abundance: .
v_gene: TRBV7-8
d_gene: TRBD1
j_gene: TRBJ1-4

CDR3nt: TGTGCCAGCAGCTTGGATTTCAGGGGTGGGACCCAGTACTTC
CDR3aa: CASSLDFRGGTQYF
abundance: .
v_gene: TRBV5-5
d_gene: .
j_gene: TRBJ2-5

CDR3nt: TGTGCCAGTAGTATGACAGGGAGGGATCAGCCCCAGCATTTT
CDR3aa: CASSMTGRDQPQHF
abundance: once
v_gene: TRBV19
d_gene: TRBD1
j_gene: TRBJ1-5

CDR3nt: TGTGCCAGCACCGGTACCCGGGACTTCCGAGAGACCCAGTACTTC
CDR3aa: CASTGTRDFRETQYF
abundance: .
v_gene: TRBV7-9
d_gene: .
j_gene: TRBJ2-5

CDR3nt: TGTGCCAGCAGCCGGACTAGCGGGGGGTCCTACAATGAGCAGTTCTTC
CDR3aa: CASSRTSGGSYNEQFF
abundance: .
v_gene: TRBV11-2
d_gene: TRBD2
j_gene: TRBJ2-1

CDR3nt: TGTGCCAGCAGCCTATCCGTGGGGGGGTACGAGCAGTACTTC
CDR3aa: CASSLSVGGYEQYF
abundance: once
v_gene: TRBV7-6
d_gene: TRBD2
j_gene: TRBJ2-7

CDR3nt: TGCGCCAGCAGCCTGACGTCGGGGGGCCTTCTCTATGGCTACACCTTC
CDR3aa: CASSLTSGGLLYGYTF
abundance: .
v_gene: TRBV5-1
d_gene: .
j_gene: TRBJ1-2

CDR3nt: TGTGCCAGTAGTACAGGGTCCAGGGTCTATGGCTACACCTTC
CDR3aa: CASSTGSRVYGYTF
abundance: once
v_gene: TRBV19
d_gene: .
j_gene: TRBJ1-2

CDR3nt: TGTGCCAGCACCCGGGCCCTTTCCTACAATGAGCAGTTCTTC
CDR3aa: CASTRALSYNEQFF
abundance: .
v_gene: TRBV7-8
d_gene: .
j_gene: TRBJ2-1

CDR3nt: TGTGCCAGCAGTTACGGGGGGGGGAGCTCCTACAATGAGCAGTTCTTC
CDR3aa: CASSYGGGSSYNEQFF
abundance: .
v_gene: TRBV6-6
d_gene: TRBD2
j_gene: TRBJ2-1

CDR3nt: TGCGCCAGCAGCCCTTCGGGAGGCGAGCAGTTCTTC
CDR3aa: CASSPSGGEQFF
abundance: .
v_gene: TRBV5-1
d_gene: TRBD2
j_gene: TRBJ2-1

CDR3nt: TGTGCCAGCAGCTTCGCAGATAACTATGGCTACACCTTC
CDR3aa: CASSFADNYGYTF
abundance: few
v_gene: TRBV7-9
d_gene: .
j_gene: TRBJ1-2

CDR3nt: TGCGCCAGCAGCTCCGAAGACAGGCACAATGAGCAGTTCTTC
CDR3aa: CASSSEDRHNEQFF
abundance: .
v_gene: TRBV5-1
d_gene: .
j_gene: TRBJ2-1

CDR3nt: TGCGCCAGCAGCCCTTCCGGGACTAGCGGTACCCTCACAGATACGCAGTATTTT
CDR3aa: CASSPSGTSGTLTDTQYF
abundance: .
v_gene: TRBV4-1
d_gene: TRBD2
j_gene: TRBJ2-3

CDR3nt: TGTGCCAGCAGCCTTAGTATCGGACAGATAAGTGGCTACACCTTC
CDR3aa: CASSLSIGQISGYTF
abundance: .
v_gene: TRBV7-2
d_gene: .
j_gene: TRBJ1-2

CDR3nt: TGTGCCAGCAGAGAAAATCAGCCCCAGCATTTT
CDR3aa: CASRENQPQHF
abundance: .
v_gene: TRBV6-5
d_gene: .
j_gene: TRBJ1-5

CDR3nt: TGTGCCAGCAGTGAACATCCGGGACAGGGTGGAGAGACCCAGTACTTC
CDR3aa: CASSEHPGQGGETQYF
abundance: .
v_gene: TRBV25-1
d_gene: TRBD1
j_gene: TRBJ2-5

CDR3nt: TGTGCCAGCAGCTTCGGGAGTATGAACACTGAAGCTTTCTTT
CDR3aa: CASSFGSMNTEAFF
abundance: .
v_gene: TRBV7-2
d_gene: .
j_gene: TRBJ1-1

CDR3nt: TGTGCCAGCAGTCCGGGACAGGGGGCTAACGAGCAGTACTTC
CDR3aa: CASSPGQGANEQYF
abundance: .
v_gene: TRBV27
d_gene: TRBD1
j_gene: TRBJ2-7

CDR3nt: TGTGCCAGCAGCTTACAGGGTAGAGGGGATGAAAAACTGTTTTTT
CDR3aa: CASSLQGRGDEKLFF
abundance: few
v_gene: TRBV5-4
d_gene: .
j_gene: TRBJ1-4

CDR3nt: TGTGCCAGCAGCCAGCGGAGTAGGGGGGTCAGCACAGATACGCAGTATTTT
CDR3aa: CASSQRSRGVSTDTQYF
abundance: .
v_gene: TRBV7-6
d_gene: .
j_gene: TRBJ2-3

CDR3nt: TGTGCCAGCAGAGCGGACACTGGCAATCAGCCCCAGCATTTT
CDR3aa: CASRADTGNQPQHF
abundance: few
v_gene: TRBV6-5
d_gene: .
j_gene: TRBJ1-5

CDR3nt: TGTGCCAGCAGTGAACTAGAGTCTGGGGCCAACGTCCTGACTTTC
CDR3aa: CASSELESGANVLTF
abundance: .
v_gene: TRBV2
d_gene: .
j_gene: TRBJ2-6

CDR3nt: TGCGCCAGCAGCCAACAGGGTCCCGGGGAGCTGTTTTTT
CDR3aa: CASSQQGPGELFF
abundance: .
v_gene: TRBV5-1
d_gene: .
j_gene: TRBJ2-2

CDR3nt: TGTGCCAGCTCACCAGGGACCCAGGGGTACTATGGCTACACCTTC
CDR3aa: CASSPGTQGYYGYTF
abundance: few
v_gene: TRBV18
d_gene: .
j_gene: TRBJ1-2

CDR3nt: TGTGCCAGCAGCTTTGAGGTCCACACTGAAGCTTTCTTT
CDR3aa: CASSFEVHTEAFF
abundance: .
v_gene: TRBV7-6
d_gene: .
j_gene: TRBJ1-1

CDR3nt: TGTGCCAGCAGGGAGGAGGCTAGCGGGTCGGATACGCAGTATTTT
CDR3aa: CASREEASGSDTQYF
abundance: few
v_gene: TRBV6-5
d_gene: TRBD2
j_gene: TRBJ2-3

CDR3nt: TGTGCCAGCCTCCCCACAGGGGATTCACCCCTCCACTTT
CDR3aa: CASLPTGDSPLHF
abundance: .
v_gene: TRBV6-6
d_gene: TRBD1
j_gene: TRBJ1-6

CDR3nt: TGTGCCAGTAGTAAAACTGGCACAGATACGCAGTATTTT
CDR3aa: CASSKTGTDTQYF
abundance: .
v_gene: TRBV19
d_gene: .
j_gene: TRBJ2-3

CDR3nt: TGTGCCAGCAGCGTAGCGCATGGCCACCACTACGAGCAGTACTTC
CDR3aa: CASSVAHGHHYEQYF
abundance: .
v_gene: TRBV9
d_gene: .
j_gene: TRBJ2-7